The 8 T cell receptor beta chains below come from one sample, sequenced in a study of CD8 T cells in Susac syndrome. An amount of RNA that ranged from about 0.45 to 1 ug was reverse transcribed with random hexamers. From the immunoSEQ multiplex PCR reads, TCRdb called clonotypes with MiXCR, one entry per CDR3 protein. The sample includes some 300,000 distinct CDR3 sequences, 85% of them seen just once. Specimen: CD8+ T cells from PBMCs. These receptors all stem from a human donor with multiple sclerosis.

The chain's CDR3 is CASSLFPTGETQYF. CDR3 nucleotide sequence: TGTGCCAGCAGTTTATTCCCGACAGGGGAGACCCAGTACTTC. The chain carries TRBV28 and TRBJ2-5; TRBD1 agrees at 7 bases. J lost 5 bases, V lost 1 base, and 4 bases had no gene match. Per the germline V gene, CDR1 is MDHEN and CDR2 is SYDVKM. The CDR3 extends over 14 amino acids.

The gene calls are TRBV30 and TRBJ2-5; TRBD2 might be the D (5 bases). CDR1 and CDR2 from the germline V gene are GTSNPN and SVGIG (reference sequence). The CDR3 runs to 14 residues. The V end lost 4 bases, the J end lost 5 bases, and 17 bases lay between the germline ends. CDR3 sequence reads: CAWNTGYGLETQYF. Written as DNA, the CDR3 is TGTGCCTGGAATACGGGTTATGGACTGGAGACCCAGTACTTC.

CDR3 bases: TGTGCCAGCAGTGAGGGGAATACCCACGAGCAGTACTTC. Translating gives CASSEGNTHEQYF. The chain combines TRBV25-1 with TRBJ2-7; D remains unclear. CDR3 length equals 13 residues. Germline-derived CDR1 and CDR2 are MGHDK and SYGVNS. V lost 3 bases, J lost 5 bases, and 11 bases lay in between.

This clonotype was found a few times. The V and J genes are TRBV28 and TRBJ1-3; unclear D gene. With 5 bases removed from V and 1 base from J, the gap between germline ends came to 9 bases. Per the germline V gene, CDR1 is MDHEN and CDR2 is SYDVKM. This CDR3 region has 14 residues. The CDR3, as DNA: TGTGCCAGCAGTCCTACCGAATCTGGAAACACCATATATTTT. Translation: CASSPTESGNTIYF. Full variable domain (missing parts from reference TRBV28 and TRBJ1-3): DVKVTQSSRYLVKRTGEKVFLECVQDMDHENMFWYRQDPGLGLRLIYFSYDVKMKEKGDIPEGYSVSREKKERFSLILESASTNQTSMYLCASSPTESGNTIYFGEGSWLTVV.

The chain links TRBV20-1 to TRBJ2-7; 10 positions agree with TRBD2. The CDR3 is made up of 14 amino acids. The V segment lost 6 bases and the J segment 4 bases; nucleotides outside the gene matches: 9. Germline CDR1 reads DFQATT; CDR2 reads SNEGSKA (reference sequence). CDR3 bases: TGCAGTGCCAAGGGACTAGCGATCCCTTACGAGCAGTACTTC. Translation gives CSAKGLAIPYEQYF.

The chain couples TRBV11-2 to TRBJ1-1; D remains ambiguous. CDR1 and CDR2 (germline): SGHAT, FQNNGV. Trimming removed 0 bases at V and 0 bases at J, with 8 bases between. This CDR3 has 15 amino acids. The CDR3 DNA reads TGTGCCAGCAGCTTAGATGGTGGGGTGAACACTGAAGCTTTCTTT. This gives the protein CASSLDGGVNTEAFF.

This clonotype was observed a handful of times. CDR3 protein: CASSIGGEQFF. The CDR3 DNA follows: TGTGCCAGTAGTATAGGTGGAGAGCAGTTCTTC. J is TRBJ2-1 and V is TRBV19; D ambiguous. Trimming took 1 base from V and 10 from J, leaving 5 bases between them. CDR1 LNHDA and CDR2 SQIVND come from the germline V gene (reference sequence). The CDR3 runs 11 residues.

The chain carries TRBV6-5 and TRBJ1-2; 7 bases are shared with TRBD1. From germline, CDR1 is MNHEY and CDR2 SVGAGI. After removal of 6 bases from V and 6 bases from J, the junction contained 13 bases not matched to a gene. The CDR3 extends over 15 amino acids. The CDR3 DNA is TGTGCCAGCAGCAAGAGTGGGGCAGGGGGTCATGGCTACACCTTC. Its protein product is CASSKSGAGGHGYTF.